This is a list of T cell receptor beta chains from one sample in a study of T cell responses to AZD1222 COVID-19 vaccine. Sequenced by immunoSEQ multiplex PCR; TCRdb stores in-frame clones only, minus some. The sample includes some 120,000 clones, approximately 89% of them seen just once. This sample comprised peripheral blood, obtained 28 days after the second AZD1222 dose. The receptors were gathered from an adult who received the AZD1222 COVID-19 vaccine. Both conserved end residues are part of each CDR3. The order of the fields is D gene, clone size, V gene, J gene, CDR3 protein, CDR3 DNA. The D gene is left open where the match is weak. Rows give clone size only sometimes, using once, few, many, or a class for an expanded clone.

>NA|NA|TRBV24-1|TRBJ1-4
CATSEGTFSEKLFF
TGTGCCACCAGTGAGGGGACGTTTTCAGAAAAACTGTTTTTT
>NA|NA|TRBV3-1/TRBV3-2|TRBJ2-1
CASSRGNEQFF
TGTGCCAGCAGCCGGGGGAATGAGCAGTTCTTC
>NA|few|TRBV4-1|TRBJ1-5
CASSQDEGPQHF
TGCGCCAGCAGCCAAGACGAGGGGCCCCAGCATTTT
>NA|NA|TRBV9|TRBJ1-2
CASSVDKAYGFNGYTF
TGTGCCAGCAGCGTAGATAAGGCGTACGGCTTCAATGGCTACACCTTC
>NA|once|TRBV5-1|TRBJ1-6
CASSEGLRNSPLHF
TGCGCCAGCAGCGAAGGACTGCGGAATTCACCCCTCCACTTT
>NA|NA|TRBV6-2/TRBV6-3|TRBJ2-7
CASSYFYEQYF
TGTGCCAGCAGTTATTTCTACGAGCAGTACTTC
>TRBD1|NA|TRBV30|TRBJ1-2
CARSRQGAVYGYTF
TGTGCCCGATCCCGGCAGGGGGCTGTCTATGGCTACACCTTC
>TRBD1|few|TRBV3-1/TRBV3-2|TRBJ2-7
CASSHIDGTGLYEQYF
TGTGCCAGCAGCCACATCGACGGGACAGGCCTCTACGAGCAGTACTTC
>TRBD2|NA|TRBV7-2|TRBJ2-3
CASSLEGTRYDTQYF
TGTGCCAGCAGCTTAGAGGGGACTAGATACGATACGCAGTATTTT
>NA|NA|TRBV19|TRBJ1-5
CASRNRIHQPQHF
TGTGCCAGTAGGAACAGGATTCATCAGCCCCAGCATTTT
>NA|NA|TRBV24-1|TRBJ1-1
CATSEWGNTEAFF
TGTGCCACCAGTGAATGGGGGAACACTGAAGCTTTCTTT
>NA|NA|TRBV29-1|TRBJ1-5
CSAVDGFSNQPQHF
TGCAGCGCCGTGGACGGGTTTAGCAATCAGCCCCAGCATTTT
>NA|few|TRBV3-1/TRBV3-2|TRBJ1-1
CASSQEGTVQAFF
TGTGCCAGCAGCCAAGAAGGTACAGTACAAGCTTTCTTT
>NA|NA|TRBV28|TRBJ1-5
CASRPTGEGQPQHF
TGTGCCAGCAGACCGACGGGAGAAGGTCAGCCCCAGCATTTT
>NA|NA|TRBV2|TRBJ1-3
CASSGPGRSGNTIYF
TGTGCCAGCAGTGGCCCAGGGCGCTCTGGAAACACCATATATTTT
>NA|NA|TRBV6-5|TRBJ2-1
CASSYLGGGGDNEQFF
TGTGCCAGCAGTTACTTAGGTGGGGGCGGAGACAATGAGCAGTTCTTC
>NA|NA|TRBV2|TRBJ1-2
CASSESGLYYGYTF
TGTGCCAGCAGTGAATCAGGGTTGTACTATGGCTACACCTTC
>TRBD1|NA|TRBV18|TRBJ1-5
CASSRDRTFWDQPQHF
TGTGCCAGCTCACGGGACAGGACTTTCTGGGATCAGCCCCAGCATTTT
>NA|NA|TRBV25-1|TRBJ2-5
CASSVPGAPDGTQYF
TGTGCCAGCAGTGTCCCCGGGGCCCCCGACGGGACCCAGTACTTC
>NA|NA|TRBV5-1|TRBJ2-7
CASTPTGTSPSYEQYF
TGCGCCAGCACCCCCACCGGGACCAGCCCCTCCTACGAGCAGTACTTC
>TRBD1|NA|TRBV15|TRBJ1-1
CATSRGTDPEAFF
TGTGCCACCAGCAGGGGGACAGACCCTGAAGCTTTCTTT
>NA|NA|TRBV1|TRBJ1-1
CTSSLRGALITEAFF
TGCACCAGCAGCCTACGAGGGGCGCTTATTACTGAAGCTTTCTTT